The TCR beta chain under discussion was sequenced for a study of T cell repertoires in cytomegalovirus infection. Looking at the study overall: Indications of both CMV infection and matching HLA type were provided by public TCR beta signatures. General study results and limits: It was HLA-C-restricted CMV-specific TCR beta clonotypes that dominated the response ex vivo. The cumulative frequency of public TCR beta families identified carriers of CMV plus the relevant HLA.

This clonotype was counted between two and nine times. The antigen is not known. There are 16 residues in the CDR3. The V end lost 1 base, the J end lost 0 bases, and 11 bases lay between the germline ends. Germline-derived CDR1 and CDR2 are MDHEN and SYDVKM. TCRdb reprocessed the reads via MiXCR and lists one record per CDR3 protein. The profile shows some 270,000 distinct CDR3 sequences, 15% to 20% of them singletons. The receptor was derived from a human donor in good health (CMV status not recorded). Some clones in this sample may be carry-over from other donors' samples. The chain employs TRBV28 and TRBJ2-3; D is ambiguous. What was sequenced was CD8+ T cells from PBMCs. For the CDR3, the DNA is TGTGCCAGCAGTTTATTGCCAGGTTCTAGCACAGATACGCAGTATTTT. Translation: CASSLLPGSSTDTQYF.